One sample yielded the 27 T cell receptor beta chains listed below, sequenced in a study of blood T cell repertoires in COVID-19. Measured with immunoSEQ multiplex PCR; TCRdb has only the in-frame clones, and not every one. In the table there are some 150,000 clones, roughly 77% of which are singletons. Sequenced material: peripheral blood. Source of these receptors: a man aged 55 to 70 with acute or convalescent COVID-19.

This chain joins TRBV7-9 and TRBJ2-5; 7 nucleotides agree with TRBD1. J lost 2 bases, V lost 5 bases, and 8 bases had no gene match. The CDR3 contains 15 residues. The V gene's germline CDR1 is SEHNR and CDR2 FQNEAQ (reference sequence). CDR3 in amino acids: CASSPGQQSQETQYF. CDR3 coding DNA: TGTGCCAGCAGCCCGGGACAGCAAAGTCAAGAGACCCAGTACTTC.

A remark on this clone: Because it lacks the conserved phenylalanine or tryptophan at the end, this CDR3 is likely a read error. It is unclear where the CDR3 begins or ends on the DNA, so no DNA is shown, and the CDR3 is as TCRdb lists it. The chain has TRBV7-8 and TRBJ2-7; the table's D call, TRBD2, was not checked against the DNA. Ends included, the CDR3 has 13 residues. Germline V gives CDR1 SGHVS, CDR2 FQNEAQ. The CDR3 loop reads CASSLSTSGRYVY.

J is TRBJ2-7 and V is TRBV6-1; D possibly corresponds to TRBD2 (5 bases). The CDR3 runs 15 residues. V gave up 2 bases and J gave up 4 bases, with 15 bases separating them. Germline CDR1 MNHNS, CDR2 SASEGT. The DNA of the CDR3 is TGTGCCAGCAGTGAACGGCTAGCAGAGAATTACGAGCAGTACTTC. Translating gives CASSERLAENYEQYF.

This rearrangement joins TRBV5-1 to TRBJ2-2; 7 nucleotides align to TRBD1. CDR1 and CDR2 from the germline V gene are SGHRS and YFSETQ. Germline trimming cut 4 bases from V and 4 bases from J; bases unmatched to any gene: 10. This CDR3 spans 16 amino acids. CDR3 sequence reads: CASSNGQAPSTGELFF. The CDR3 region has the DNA TGCGCCAGCAGCAACGGACAGGCCCCGAGCACCGGGGAGCTGTTTTTT. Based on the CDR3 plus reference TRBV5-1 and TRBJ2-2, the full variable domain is KAGVTQTPRYLIKTRGQQVTLSCSPISGHRSVSWYQQTPGQGLQFLFEYFSETQRNKGNFPGRFSGRQFSNSRSEMNVSTLELGDSALYLCASSNGQAPSTGELFFGEGSRLTVL.

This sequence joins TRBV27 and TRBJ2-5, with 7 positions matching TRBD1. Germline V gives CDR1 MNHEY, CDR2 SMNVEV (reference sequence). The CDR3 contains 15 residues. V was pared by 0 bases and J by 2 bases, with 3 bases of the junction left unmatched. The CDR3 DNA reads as TGTGCCAGCAGTTTATCCGGGACAGTTCAAGAGACCCAGTACTTC. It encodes CASSLSGTVQETQYF.

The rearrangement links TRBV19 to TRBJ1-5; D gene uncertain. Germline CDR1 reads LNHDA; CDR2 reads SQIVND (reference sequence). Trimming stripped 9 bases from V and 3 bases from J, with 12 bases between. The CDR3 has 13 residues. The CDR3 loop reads CARFRQDNQPQHF. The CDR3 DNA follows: TGTGCCAGGTTTCGGCAGGACAATCAGCCCCAGCATTTT.

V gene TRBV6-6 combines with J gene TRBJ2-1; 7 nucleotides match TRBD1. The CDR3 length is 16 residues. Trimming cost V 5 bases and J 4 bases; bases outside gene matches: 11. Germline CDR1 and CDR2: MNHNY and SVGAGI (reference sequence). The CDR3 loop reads CASSMPGTVTYNEQFF. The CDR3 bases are TGTGCCAGCAGTATGCCCGGGACAGTAACTTACAATGAGCAGTTCTTC.

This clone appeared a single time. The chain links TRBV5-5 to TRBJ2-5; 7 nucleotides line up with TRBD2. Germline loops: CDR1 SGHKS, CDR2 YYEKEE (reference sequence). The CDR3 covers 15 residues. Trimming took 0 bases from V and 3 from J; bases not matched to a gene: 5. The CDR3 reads CASSLAVAGKETQYF. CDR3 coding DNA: TGTGCCAGCAGCTTGGCCGTAGCGGGTAAAGAGACCCAGTACTTC.

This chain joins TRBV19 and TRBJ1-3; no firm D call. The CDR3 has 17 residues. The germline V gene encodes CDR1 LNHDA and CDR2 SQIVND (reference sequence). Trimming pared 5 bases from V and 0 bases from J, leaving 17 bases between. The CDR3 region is CASSSRGVLGSGNTIYF. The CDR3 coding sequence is TGTGCCAGTAGTTCGCGTGGAGTTTTAGGCTCTGGAAACACCATATATTTT.

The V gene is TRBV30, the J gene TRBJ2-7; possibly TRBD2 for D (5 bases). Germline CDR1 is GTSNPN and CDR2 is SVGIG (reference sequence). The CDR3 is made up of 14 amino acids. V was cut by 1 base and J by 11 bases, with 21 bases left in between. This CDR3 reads CAWSDNTPMEEEYF. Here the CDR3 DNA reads TGTGCCTGGAGTGATAATACCCCGATGGAGGAGGAGTACTTC. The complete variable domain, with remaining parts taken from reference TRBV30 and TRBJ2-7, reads SQTIHQWPATLVQPVGSPLSLECTVEGTSNPNLYWYRQAAGRGLQLLFYSVGIGQISSEVPQNLSASRPQDRQFILSSKKLLLSDSGFYLCAWSDNTPMEEEYFGPGTRLTVT.

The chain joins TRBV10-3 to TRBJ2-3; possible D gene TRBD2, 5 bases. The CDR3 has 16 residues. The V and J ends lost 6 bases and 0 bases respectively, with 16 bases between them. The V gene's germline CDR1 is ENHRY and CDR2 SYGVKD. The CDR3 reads CAISRAGSSSTDTQYF. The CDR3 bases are TGTGCCATCAGCCGCGCGGGTTCTAGCAGCACAGATACGCAGTATTTT.

As DNA, the CDR3 is TGTGCCAGCAGTTACAGGAGCCAATTACAGGTCAATGAGCAGTTCTTC. This gives the protein CASSYRSQLQVNEQFF. J is TRBJ2-1 and V is TRBV6-2 or TRBV6-3; tentatively, D is TRBD1 (5 bases). Germline assignment: CDR1 MNHEY and CDR2 SVGEGT. V gave up 2 bases and J gave up 6 bases, with 17 bases separating them. The CDR3 runs 16 residues.

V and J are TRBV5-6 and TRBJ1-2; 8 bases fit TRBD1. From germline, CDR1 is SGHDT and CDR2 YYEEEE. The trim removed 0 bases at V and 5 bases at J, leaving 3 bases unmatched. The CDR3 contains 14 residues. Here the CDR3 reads CASSLVDRAYGYTF. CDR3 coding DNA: TGTGCCAGCAGCTTGGTGGACAGGGCGTATGGCTACACCTTC. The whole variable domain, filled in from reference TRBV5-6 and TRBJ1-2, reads DAGVTQSPTHLIKTRGQQVTLRCSPKSGHDTVSWYQQALGQGPQFIFQYYEEEERQRGNFPDRFSGHQFPNYSSELNVNALLLGDSALYLCASSLVDRAYGYTFGSGTRLTVV.

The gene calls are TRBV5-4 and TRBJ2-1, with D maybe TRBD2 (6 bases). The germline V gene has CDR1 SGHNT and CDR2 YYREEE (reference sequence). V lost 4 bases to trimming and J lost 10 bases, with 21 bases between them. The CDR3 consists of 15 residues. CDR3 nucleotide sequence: TGTGCCAGCAGCCCGCGGGGCCGGGGCCCCGACGAGCAGTTCTTC. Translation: CASSPRGRGPDEQFF.

CDR3 DNA sequence: TGTGCCAGCAGTGAACGGGATGAGCAGTTCTTC. This encodes CASSERDEQFF. The rearrangement joins TRBV2 to TRBJ2-1; D unclear. The CDR3 has 11 amino acids. Germline V gene sequence: CDR1 SNHLY, CDR2 FYNNEI. V was shortened by 2 bases and J by 8 bases, with 4 bases between the two germline ends. The complete variable domain, with remaining parts taken from reference TRBV2 and TRBJ2-1, reads EPEVTQTPSHQVTQMGQEVILRCVPISNHLYFYWYRQILGQKVEFLVSFYNNEISEKSEIFDDQFSVERPDGSNFTLKIRSTKLEDSAMYFCASSERDEQFFGPGTRLTVL.

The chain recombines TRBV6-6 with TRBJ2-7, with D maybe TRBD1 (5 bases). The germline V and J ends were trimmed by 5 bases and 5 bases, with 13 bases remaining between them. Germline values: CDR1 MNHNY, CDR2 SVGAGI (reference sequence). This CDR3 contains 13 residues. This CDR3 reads CASSNQGDDEQYF. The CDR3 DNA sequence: TGTGCCAGCAGTAACCAGGGCGACGACGAGCAGTACTTC.

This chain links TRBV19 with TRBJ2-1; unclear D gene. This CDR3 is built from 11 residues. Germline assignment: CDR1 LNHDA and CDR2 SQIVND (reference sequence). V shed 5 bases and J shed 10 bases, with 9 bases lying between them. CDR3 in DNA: TGTGCCAGTAGTGGGCTACGGGAGCAGTTCTTC. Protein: CASSGLREQFF.

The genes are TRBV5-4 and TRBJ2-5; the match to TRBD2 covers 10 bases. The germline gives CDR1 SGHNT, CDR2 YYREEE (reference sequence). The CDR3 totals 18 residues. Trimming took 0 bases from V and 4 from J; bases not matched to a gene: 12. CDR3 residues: CASSLASLAGEEVETQYF. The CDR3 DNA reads TGTGCCAGCAGCTTGGCGTCGCTAGCGGGAGAAGAGGTAGAGACCCAGTACTTC. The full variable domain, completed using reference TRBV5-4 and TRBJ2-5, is ETGVTQSPTHLIKTRGQQVTLRCSSQSGHNTVSWYQQALGQGPQFIFQYYREEENGRGNFPPRFSGLQFPNYSSELNVNALELDDSALYLCASSLASLAGEEVETQYFGPGTRLLVL.

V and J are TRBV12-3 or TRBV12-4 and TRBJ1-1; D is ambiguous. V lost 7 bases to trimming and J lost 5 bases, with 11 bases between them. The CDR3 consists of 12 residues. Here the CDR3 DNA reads TGTGCCAGCACCCTAGGGAGGACTGAAGCTTTCTTT. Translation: CASTLGRTEAFF.

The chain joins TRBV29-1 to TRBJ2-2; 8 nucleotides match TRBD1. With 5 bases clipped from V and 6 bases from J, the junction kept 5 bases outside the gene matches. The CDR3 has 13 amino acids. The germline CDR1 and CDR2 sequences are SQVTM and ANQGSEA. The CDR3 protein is CSVWTGRAGELFF. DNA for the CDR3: TGCAGCGTTTGGACAGGGCGGGCCGGGGAGCTGTTTTTT.

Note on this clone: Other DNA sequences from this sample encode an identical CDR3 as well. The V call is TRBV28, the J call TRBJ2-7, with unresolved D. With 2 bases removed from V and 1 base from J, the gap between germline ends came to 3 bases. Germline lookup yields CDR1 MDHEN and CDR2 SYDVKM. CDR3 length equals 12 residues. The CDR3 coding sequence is TGTGCCAGCAGTTTACTTTCCTACGAGCAGTACTTC. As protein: CASSLLSYEQYF. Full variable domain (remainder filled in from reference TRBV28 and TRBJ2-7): DVKVTQSSRYLVKRTGEKVFLECVQDMDHENMFWYRQDPGLGLRLIYFSYDVKMKEKGDIPEGYSVSREKKERFSLILESASTNQTSMYLCASSLLSYEQYFGPGTRLTVT.

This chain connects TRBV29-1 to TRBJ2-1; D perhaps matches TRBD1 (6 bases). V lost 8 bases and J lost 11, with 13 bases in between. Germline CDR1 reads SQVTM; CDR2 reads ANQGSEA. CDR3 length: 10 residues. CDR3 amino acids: CSTRQVQQFF. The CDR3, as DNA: TGCAGCACACGACAGGTTCAGCAGTTCTTC.

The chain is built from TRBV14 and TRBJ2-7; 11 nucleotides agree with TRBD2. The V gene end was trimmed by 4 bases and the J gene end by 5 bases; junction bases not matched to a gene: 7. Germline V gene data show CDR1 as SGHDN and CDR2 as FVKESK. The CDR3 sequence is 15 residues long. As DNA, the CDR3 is TGTGCCAGCAGCCCCCTACTAGCGGGAGTTGACGAGCAGTACTTC. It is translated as CASSPLLAGVDEQYF.

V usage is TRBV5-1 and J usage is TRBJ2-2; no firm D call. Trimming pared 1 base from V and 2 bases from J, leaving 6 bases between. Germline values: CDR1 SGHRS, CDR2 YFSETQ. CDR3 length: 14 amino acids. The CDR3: CASSLTSNTGELFF. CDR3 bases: TGCGCCAGCAGCTTGACCAGTAACACCGGGGAGCTGTTTTTT.

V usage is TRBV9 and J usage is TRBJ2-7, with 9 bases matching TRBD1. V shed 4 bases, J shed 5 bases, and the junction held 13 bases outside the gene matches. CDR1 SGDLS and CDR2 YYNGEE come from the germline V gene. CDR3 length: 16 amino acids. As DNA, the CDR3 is TGTGCCAGCAGCCCAGGGACAGGGCCTGGGTTCGACGAGCAGTACTTC. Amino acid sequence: CASSPGTGPGFDEQYF.

The CDR3 sequence is CASSLGTGTPGELFF. CDR3 coding DNA: TGTGCCAGCAGTTTAGGGACAGGGACCCCCGGGGAGCTGTTTTTT. The chain carries TRBV27 and TRBJ2-2; 9 nucleotides match TRBD1. With V trimmed by 2 bases and J by 6 bases, 4 bases remained unmatched. The CDR3 is 15 amino acids. Germline CDR1 is MNHEY and CDR2 is SMNVEV (reference sequence).

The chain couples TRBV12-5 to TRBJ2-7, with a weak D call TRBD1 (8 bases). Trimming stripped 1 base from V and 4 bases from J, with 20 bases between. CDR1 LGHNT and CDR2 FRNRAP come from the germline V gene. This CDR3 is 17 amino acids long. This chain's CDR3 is CASGLGGGWTGNYEQYF. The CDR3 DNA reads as TGTGCTAGTGGTTTGGGGGGAGGGTGGACAGGGAATTACGAGCAGTACTTC.